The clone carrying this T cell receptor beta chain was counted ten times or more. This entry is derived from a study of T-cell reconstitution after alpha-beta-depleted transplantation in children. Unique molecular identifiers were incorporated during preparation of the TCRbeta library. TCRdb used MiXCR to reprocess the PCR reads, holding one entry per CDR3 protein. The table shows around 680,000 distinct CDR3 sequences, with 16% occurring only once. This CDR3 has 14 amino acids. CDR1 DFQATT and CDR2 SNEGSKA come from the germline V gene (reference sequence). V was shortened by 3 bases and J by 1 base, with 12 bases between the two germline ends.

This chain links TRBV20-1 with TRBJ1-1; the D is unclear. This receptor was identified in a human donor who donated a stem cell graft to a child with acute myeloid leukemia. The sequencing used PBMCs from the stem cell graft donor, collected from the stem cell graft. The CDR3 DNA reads TGCAGTGCTAGTGAGGCACAAGCGAACACTGAAGCTTTCTTT. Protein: CSASEAQANTEAFF.